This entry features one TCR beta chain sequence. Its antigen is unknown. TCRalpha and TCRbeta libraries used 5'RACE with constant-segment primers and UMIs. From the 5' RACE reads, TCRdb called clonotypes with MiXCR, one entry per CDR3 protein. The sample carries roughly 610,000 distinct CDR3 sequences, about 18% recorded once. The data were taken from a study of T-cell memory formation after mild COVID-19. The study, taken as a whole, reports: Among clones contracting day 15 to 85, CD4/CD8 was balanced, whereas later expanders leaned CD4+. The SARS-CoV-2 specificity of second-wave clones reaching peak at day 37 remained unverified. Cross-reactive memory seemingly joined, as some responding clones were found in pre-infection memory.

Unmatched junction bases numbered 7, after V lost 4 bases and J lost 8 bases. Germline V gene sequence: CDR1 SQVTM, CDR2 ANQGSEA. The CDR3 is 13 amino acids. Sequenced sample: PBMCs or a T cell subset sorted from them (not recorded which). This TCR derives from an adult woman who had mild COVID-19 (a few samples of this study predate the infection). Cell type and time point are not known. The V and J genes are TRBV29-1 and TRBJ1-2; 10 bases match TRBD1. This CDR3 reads CSVGRQGARGYTF. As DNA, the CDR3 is TGCAGCGTTGGACGACAGGGGGCGCGCGGCTACACCTTC.